This T cell receptor beta chain was sequenced during a study of control samples from healthy donors and cancer patients. The CDR3 runs to 14 residues. Deletions cut 3 bases from V and 0 bases from J, with 6 bases between. Germline CDR1 is SGHDN and CDR2 is FVKESK. TCRdb keeps only in-frame clones here, not all; method: immunoSEQ multiplex PCR. The sample comprises about 150,000 clones, 90% to 95% of which are singletons, and 4.5% to 6% rests with the top ten. Sequenced material: blood. The V and J genes are TRBV14 and TRBJ2-1; D is unclear. The clonotype originates from a man aged 40-49 years in good health. The DNA of the CDR3 is TGTGCCAGCAGCCAGGGGAACTCCTACAATGAGCAGTTCTTC. Translated: CASSQGNSYNEQFF.